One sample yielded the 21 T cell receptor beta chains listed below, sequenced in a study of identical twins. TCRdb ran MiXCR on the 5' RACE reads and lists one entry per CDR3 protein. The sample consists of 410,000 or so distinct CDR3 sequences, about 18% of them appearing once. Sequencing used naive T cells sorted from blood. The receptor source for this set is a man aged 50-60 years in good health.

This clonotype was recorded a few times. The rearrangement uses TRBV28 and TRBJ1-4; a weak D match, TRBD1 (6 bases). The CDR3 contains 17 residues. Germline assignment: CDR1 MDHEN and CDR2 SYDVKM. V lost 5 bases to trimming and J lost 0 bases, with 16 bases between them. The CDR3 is CASSPPDRTSTNEKLFF. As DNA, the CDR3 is TGTGCCAGCAGTCCCCCAGACAGGACCTCAACTAATGAAAAACTGTTTTTT.

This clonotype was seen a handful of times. The CDR3 loop is CASSPQGQNEQFF. In DNA form, the CDR3 reads TGTGCCAGCAGCCCACAAGGACAGAATGAGCAGTTCTTC. The chain has TRBV7-9 and TRBJ2-1; maybe TRBD1 (6 bases). CDR1 SEHNR and CDR2 FQNEAQ come from the germline V gene (reference sequence). Trimming shortened V by 5 bases and J by 7 bases, and 12 bases separated the two germline ends. The CDR3 has 13 amino acids.

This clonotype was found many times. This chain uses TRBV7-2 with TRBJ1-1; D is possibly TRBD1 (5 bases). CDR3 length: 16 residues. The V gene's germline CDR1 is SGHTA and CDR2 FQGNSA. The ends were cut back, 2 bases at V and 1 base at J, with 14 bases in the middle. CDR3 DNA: TGTGCCAGCAGCTTACGTGGGACCAAGTCGAACACTGAAGCTTTCTTT. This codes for CASSLRGTKSNTEAFF.

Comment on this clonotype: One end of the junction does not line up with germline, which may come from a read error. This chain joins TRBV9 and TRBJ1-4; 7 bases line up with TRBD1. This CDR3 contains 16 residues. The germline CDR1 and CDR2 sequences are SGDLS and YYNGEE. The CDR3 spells CASSETGYGTNGKLFF. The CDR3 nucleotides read TGTGCCAGCAGCGAGACAGGGTATGGAACTAATGGAAAACTGTTTTTT.

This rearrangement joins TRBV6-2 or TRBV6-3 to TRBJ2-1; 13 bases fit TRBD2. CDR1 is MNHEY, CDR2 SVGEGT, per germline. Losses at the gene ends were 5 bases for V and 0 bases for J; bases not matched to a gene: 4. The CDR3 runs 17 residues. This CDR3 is CASSVGLAGHSYNEQFF. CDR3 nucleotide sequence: TGTGCCAGCAGTGTGGGACTAGCGGGGCACTCCTACAATGAGCAGTTCTTC.

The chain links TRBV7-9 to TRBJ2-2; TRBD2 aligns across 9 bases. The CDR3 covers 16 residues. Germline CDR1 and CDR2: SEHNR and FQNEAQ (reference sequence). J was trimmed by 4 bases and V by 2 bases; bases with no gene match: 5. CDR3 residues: CASSLLTSGSTGELFF. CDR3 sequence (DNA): TGTGCCAGCAGCTTATTGACTAGCGGTTCCACCGGGGAGCTGTTTTTT.

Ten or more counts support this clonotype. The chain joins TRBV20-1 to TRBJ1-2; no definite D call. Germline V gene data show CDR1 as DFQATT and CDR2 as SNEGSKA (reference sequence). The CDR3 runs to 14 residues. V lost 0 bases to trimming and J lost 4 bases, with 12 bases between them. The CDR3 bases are TGCAGTGCTAGAGATACCAGGACCGGCTATGGCTACACCTTC. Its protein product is CSARDTRTGYGYTF.

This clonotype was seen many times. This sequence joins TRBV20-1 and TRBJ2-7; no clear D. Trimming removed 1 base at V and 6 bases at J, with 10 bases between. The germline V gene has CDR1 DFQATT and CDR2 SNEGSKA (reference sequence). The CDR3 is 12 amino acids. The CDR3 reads CSARATGAEQYF. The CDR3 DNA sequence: TGCAGTGCTAGAGCCACGGGCGCCGAGCAGTACTTC.

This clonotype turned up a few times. The CDR3 sequence: CATSRERYTGELFF. In nucleotides, the CDR3 is TGTGCCACCAGCAGAGAGCGATACACCGGGGAGCTGTTTTTT. V gene TRBV15 combines with J gene TRBJ2-2, with D uncertain. This CDR3 contains 14 residues. Trimming stripped 0 bases from V and 3 bases from J, with 5 bases between. Germline V CDR1 and CDR2: LNHNV, YYDKDF (reference sequence).

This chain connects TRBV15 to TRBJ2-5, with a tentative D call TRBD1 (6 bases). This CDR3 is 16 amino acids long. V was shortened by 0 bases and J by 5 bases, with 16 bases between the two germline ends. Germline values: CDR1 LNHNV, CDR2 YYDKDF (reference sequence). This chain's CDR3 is CATSRDPLGAQETQYF. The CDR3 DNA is TGTGCCACCAGCAGAGATCCCCTGGGGGCCCAGGAGACCCAGTACTTC.

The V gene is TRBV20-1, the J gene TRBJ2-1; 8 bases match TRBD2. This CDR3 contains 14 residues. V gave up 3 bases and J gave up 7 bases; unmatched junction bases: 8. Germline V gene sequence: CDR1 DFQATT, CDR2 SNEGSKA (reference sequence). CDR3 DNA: TGCAGTGCTAGCTGGAGCGGGAGTAGTAATGAGCAGTTCTTC. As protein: CSASWSGSSNEQFF.

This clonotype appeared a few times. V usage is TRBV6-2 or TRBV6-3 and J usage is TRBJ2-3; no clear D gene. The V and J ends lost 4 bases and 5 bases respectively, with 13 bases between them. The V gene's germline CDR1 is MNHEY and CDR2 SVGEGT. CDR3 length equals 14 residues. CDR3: CASSSEQVQDTQYF. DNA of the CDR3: TGTGCCAGCAGTTCCGAGCAAGTGCAAGATACGCAGTATTTT.

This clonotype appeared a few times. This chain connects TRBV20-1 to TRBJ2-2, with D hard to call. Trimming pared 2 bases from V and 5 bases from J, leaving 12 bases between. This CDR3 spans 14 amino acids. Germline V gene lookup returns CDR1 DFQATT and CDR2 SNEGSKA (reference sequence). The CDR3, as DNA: TGCAGTGCTAGAAGTTCACTTGAAACCGGGGAGCTGTTTTTT. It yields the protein CSARSSLETGELFF.

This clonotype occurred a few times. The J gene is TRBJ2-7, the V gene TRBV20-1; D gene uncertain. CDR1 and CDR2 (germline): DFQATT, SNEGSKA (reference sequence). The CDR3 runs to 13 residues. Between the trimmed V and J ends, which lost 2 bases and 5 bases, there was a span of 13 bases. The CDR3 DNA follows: TGCAGTGCTAGAAGGGATATTAGAAACGAGCAGTACTTC. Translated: CSARRDIRNEQYF.

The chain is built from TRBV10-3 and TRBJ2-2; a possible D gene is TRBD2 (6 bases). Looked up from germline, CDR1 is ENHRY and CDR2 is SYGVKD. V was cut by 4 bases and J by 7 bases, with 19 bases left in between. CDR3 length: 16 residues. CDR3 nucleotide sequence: TGTGCCATCAGTGCTGTCGCTAGCGAGAGTGGCGGGGAGCTGTTTTTT. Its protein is CAISAVASESGGELFF.

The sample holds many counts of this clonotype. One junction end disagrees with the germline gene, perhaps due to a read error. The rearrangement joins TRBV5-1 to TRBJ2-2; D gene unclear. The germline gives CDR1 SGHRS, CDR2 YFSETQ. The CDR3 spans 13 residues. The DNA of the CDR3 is TGCGCCAGCTCCGTACGGAACATCGGGGAGCTGTTTTTT. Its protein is CASSVRNIGELFF.

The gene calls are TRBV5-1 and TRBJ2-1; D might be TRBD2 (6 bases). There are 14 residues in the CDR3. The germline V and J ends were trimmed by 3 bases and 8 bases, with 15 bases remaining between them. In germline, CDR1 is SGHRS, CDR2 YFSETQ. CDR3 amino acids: CASSSLSIADEQFF. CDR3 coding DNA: TGCGCCAGCAGCTCACTGTCCATAGCGGATGAGCAGTTCTTC.

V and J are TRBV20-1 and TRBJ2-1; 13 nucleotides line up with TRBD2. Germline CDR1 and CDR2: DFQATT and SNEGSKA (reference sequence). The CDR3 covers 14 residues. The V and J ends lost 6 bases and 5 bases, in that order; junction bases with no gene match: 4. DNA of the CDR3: TGCAGTGCGACTACTAGCGGGGGGGACAATGAGCAGTTCTTC. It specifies CSATTSGGDNEQFF.

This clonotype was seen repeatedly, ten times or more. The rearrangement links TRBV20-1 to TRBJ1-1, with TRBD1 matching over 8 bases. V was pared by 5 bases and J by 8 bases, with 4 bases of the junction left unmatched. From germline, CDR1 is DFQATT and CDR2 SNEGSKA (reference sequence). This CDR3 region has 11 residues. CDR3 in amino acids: CSAGRTGEAFF. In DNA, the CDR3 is TGCAGTGCTGGAAGGACAGGGGAAGCTTTCTTT.

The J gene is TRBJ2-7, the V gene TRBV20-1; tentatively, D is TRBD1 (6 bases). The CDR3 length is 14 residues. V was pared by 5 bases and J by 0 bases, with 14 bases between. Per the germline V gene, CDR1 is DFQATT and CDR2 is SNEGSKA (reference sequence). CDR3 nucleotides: TGCAGTGCTCTCCCCACAGGGCGCTCCTACGAGCAGTACTTC. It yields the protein CSALPTGRSYEQYF.

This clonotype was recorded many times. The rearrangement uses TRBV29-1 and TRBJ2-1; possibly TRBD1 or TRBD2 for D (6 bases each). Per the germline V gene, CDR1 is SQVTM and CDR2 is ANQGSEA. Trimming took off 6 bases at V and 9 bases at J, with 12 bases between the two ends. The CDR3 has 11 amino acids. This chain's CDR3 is CSVLGGSEQFF. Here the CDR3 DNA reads TGCAGCGTCTTAGGGGGGAGTGAGCAGTTCTTC.